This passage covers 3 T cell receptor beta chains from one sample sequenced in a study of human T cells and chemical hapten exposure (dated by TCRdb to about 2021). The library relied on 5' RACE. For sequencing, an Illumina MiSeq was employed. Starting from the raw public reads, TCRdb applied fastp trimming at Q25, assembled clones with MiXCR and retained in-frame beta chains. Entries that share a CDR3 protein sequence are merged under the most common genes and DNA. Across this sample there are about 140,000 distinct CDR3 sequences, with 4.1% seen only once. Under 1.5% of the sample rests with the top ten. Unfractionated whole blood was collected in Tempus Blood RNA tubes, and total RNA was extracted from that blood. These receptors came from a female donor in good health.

This CDR3 is CASSLSRAAHEAFF. The CDR3 coding sequence is TGTGCCAGCAGCTTAAGTCGGGCAGCCCATGAAGCTTTCTTT. The chain couples TRBV7-8 to TRBJ1-1; D gene uncertain. The CDR3 is made up of 14 amino acids. The V end lost 2 bases, the J end lost 7 bases, and 14 bases lay between the germline ends. The germline V gene encodes CDR1 SGHVS and CDR2 FQNEAQ.

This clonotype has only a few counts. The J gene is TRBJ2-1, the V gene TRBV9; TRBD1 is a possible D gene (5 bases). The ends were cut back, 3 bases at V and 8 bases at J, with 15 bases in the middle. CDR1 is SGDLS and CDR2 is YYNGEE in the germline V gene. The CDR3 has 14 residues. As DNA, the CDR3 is TGTGCCAGCAGCGGTGGTACCTGGGGCTATGAGCAGTTCTTC. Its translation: CASSGGTWGYEQFF.

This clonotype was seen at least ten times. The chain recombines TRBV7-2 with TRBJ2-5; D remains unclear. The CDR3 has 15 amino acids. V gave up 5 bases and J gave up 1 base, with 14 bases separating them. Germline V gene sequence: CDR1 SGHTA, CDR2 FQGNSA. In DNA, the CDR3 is TGTGCCAGCAGCGCCCAATCGGACCTCCAAGAGACCCAGTACTTC. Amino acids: CASSAQSDLQETQYF.